The clone carrying this T cell receptor beta chain was recorded a few times. CDR3 length: 14 residues. Germline V CDR1 and CDR2: MNHNS, SASEGT. V was trimmed by 6 bases and J by 4 bases, leaving 13 bases between them. This sample is part of a study of cytomegalovirus exposure and HLA in healthy donors. It was with 60 Vbeta and 13 Jbeta primers that the PCR ran. The assay was immunoSEQ multiplex PCR, and TCRdb's table has in-frame clones only and misses some. In the table there are 120,000 or so clones, over 75% of which are singletons. Sequencing input: PBMCs. This TCR was sampled from a man younger than 30 in good health and CMV-seropositive. V gene TRBV6-1 combines with J gene TRBJ1-5, with D maybe TRBD1 (6 bases). The CDR3 reads CASSLGQWNQPQHF. DNA for the CDR3: TGTGCCAGCAGCTTAGGACAGTGGAATCAGCCCCAGCATTTT.